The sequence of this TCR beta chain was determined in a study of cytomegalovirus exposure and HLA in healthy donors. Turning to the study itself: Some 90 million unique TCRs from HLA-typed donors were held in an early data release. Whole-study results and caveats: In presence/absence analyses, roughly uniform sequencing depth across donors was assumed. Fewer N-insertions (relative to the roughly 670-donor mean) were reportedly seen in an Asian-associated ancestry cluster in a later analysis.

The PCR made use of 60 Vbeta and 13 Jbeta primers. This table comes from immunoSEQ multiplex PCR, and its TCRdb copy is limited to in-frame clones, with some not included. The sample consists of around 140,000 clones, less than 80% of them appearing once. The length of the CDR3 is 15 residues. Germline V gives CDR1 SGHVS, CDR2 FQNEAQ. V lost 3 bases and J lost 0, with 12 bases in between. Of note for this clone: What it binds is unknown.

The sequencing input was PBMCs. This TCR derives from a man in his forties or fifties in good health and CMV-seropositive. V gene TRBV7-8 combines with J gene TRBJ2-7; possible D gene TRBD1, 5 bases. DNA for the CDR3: TGTGCCAGCAGCTTCCCGGCAGGGCCCTCCTACGAGCAGTACTTC. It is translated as CASSFPAGPSYEQYF.